This entry lists 8 T cell receptor beta chains sequenced from one sample in a study of beta chain features in type 1 diabetes. Of the isolated RNA, all was reverse transcribed, and so the sequenced material was expressed TCRB transcripts. Sequenced by immunoSEQ multiplex PCR; TCRdb stores in-frame clones only, minus some. The table has fewer than 350,000 clones, around 7.8% seen once. Specimen: central memory CD4+ T cells from blood. These receptors originate from a woman aged 18-29 years in good health.

There are a few counts of this clone. The V and J genes are TRBV7-2 and TRBJ2-3; 7 nucleotides agree with TRBD2. The CDR3 length is 16 residues. Trimming at V came to 5 bases and at J to 1 base, leaving 9 bases not matched to a gene. Germline CDR1 reads SGHTA; CDR2 reads FQGNSA. The CDR3, as DNA: TGTGCCAGCAGCCTGCGTTGGGAGGGCGGCACAGATACGCAGTATTTT. It encodes CASSLRWEGGTDTQYF. The full variable domain, with the rest looked up from reference TRBV7-2 and TRBJ2-3, is GAGVSQSPSNKVTEKGKDVELRCDPISGHTALYWYRQSLGQGLEFLIYFQGNSAPDKSGLPSDRFSAERTGGSVSTLTIQRTQQEDSAVYLCASSLRWEGGTDTQYFGPGTRLTVL.

This clone occurred a few times. This rearrangement joins TRBV7-8 to TRBJ2-7; D tentatively fits TRBD1 or TRBD2 (5 bases each). This CDR3 is 13 amino acids long. Germline loops: CDR1 SGHVS, CDR2 FQNEAQ. Trimming stripped 2 bases from V and 3 bases from J, with 8 bases between. As DNA, the CDR3 is TGTGCCAGCAGCTTAAGGGACGGCTACGAGCAGTACTTC. It translates to CASSLRDGYEQYF.

Comment on this clone: An end of the junction does not agree with germline; a read error may underlie this. J is TRBJ2-5 and V is TRBV5-1; 7 bases align to TRBD2. The CDR3 totals 17 residues. Germline V gene data show CDR1 as SGHRS and CDR2 as YFSETQ. The CDR3 spells CASSLAKGRGDQETQYF. CDR3 bases: TGCGCCAGCAGCTTGGCCAAGGGTCGGGGGGACCAGGAGACCCAGTACTTC.

This chain connects TRBV6-6 to TRBJ2-3, with D possibly TRBD2 on 5 matching bases. Germline CDR1 reads MNHNY; CDR2 reads SVGAGI (reference sequence). Trimming shortened V by 1 base and J by 3 bases, and 8 bases separated the two germline ends. The CDR3 sequence is 14 residues long. Written as DNA, the CDR3 is TGTGCCAGCAGTTACTTCCGGACTACAGATACGCAGTATTTT. Residues: CASSYFRTTDTQYF.

The chain uses TRBV5-6 and TRBJ2-5, with 10 nucleotides matching TRBD1. The CDR3 extends over 13 amino acids. J was trimmed by 7 bases and V by 5 bases; bases with no gene match: 5. Germline CDR1 and CDR2: SGHDT and YYEEEE. CDR3 coding DNA: TGTGCCAGCAGTACGAGGGACAGGGGGACCCAGTACTTC. This gives the protein CASSTRDRGTQYF.

This clone showed up just a few times. The J gene is TRBJ2-3, the V gene TRBV5-1, with TRBD2 matching 8 bases. The V segment lost 1 base and the J segment 2 bases; nucleotides outside the gene matches: 3. Germline V gene lookup returns CDR1 SGHRS and CDR2 YFSETQ. This CDR3 is 15 amino acids long. CDR3 nucleotides: TGCGCCAGCAGCTTGAAGACTAGCGACACAGATACGCAGTATTTT. Translating it yields CASSLKTSDTDTQYF. The entire variable domain, with the rest obtained from reference TRBV5-1 and TRBJ2-3, is as follows: KAGVTQTPRYLIKTRGQQVTLSCSPISGHRSVSWYQQTPGQGLQFLFEYFSETQRNKGNFPGRFSGRQFSNSRSEMNVSTLELGDSALYLCASSLKTSDTDTQYFGPGTRLTVL.

This clone has a handful of counts. The V call is TRBV4-3, the J call TRBJ1-2; D perhaps matches TRBD1 (5 bases). V was clipped by 0 bases and J by 7 bases, with 18 bases between them. This CDR3 is 16 amino acids long. CDR1 LGHNA and CDR2 YSLEER come from the germline V gene. The CDR3 bases are TGCGCCAGCAGCCAAGATTGGCAGGGACCATCGGGTGGCTACACCTTC. It specifies CASSQDWQGPSGGYTF.

The chain has TRBV5-1 and TRBJ2-3, with TRBD1 identical over 8 bases. Germline V CDR1 and CDR2: SGHRS, YFSETQ. This CDR3 spans 17 amino acids. Trimming removed 0 bases from V and 1 base from J; junction bases left unmatched: 7. CDR3 DNA sequence: TGCGCCAGCAGCTTGGCGCGGACAGGGAGAGGCACAGATACGCAGTATTTT. It codes for CASSLARTGRGTDTQYF.